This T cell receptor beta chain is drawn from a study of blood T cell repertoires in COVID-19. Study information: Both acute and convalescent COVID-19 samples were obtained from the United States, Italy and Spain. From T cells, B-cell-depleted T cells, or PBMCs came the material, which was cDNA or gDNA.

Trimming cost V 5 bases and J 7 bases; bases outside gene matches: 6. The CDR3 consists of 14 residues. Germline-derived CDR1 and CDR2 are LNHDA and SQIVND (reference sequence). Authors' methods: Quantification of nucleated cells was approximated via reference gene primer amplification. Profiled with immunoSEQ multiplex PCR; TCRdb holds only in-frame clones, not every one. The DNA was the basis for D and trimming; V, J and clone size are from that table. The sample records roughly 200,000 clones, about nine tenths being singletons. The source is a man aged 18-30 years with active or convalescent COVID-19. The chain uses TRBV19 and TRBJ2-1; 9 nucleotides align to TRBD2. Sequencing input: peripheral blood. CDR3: CASSRRLAANEQFF. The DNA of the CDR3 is TGTGCCAGTAGTCGAAGACTAGCGGCTAATGAGCAGTTCTTC.